Presented here are 32 T cell receptor beta chains from one specimen sequenced in a study of breast tumors, draining lymph nodes, adjacent tissues. Using its own MiXCR run on the multiplex PCR reads, TCRdb lists one record per CDR3 protein. The sample lists tens of thousands of distinct CDR3 sequences; around 68% were seen once. Material for sequencing was tumor-adjacent breast tissue. Source of these receptors: a female donor with breast cancer. Some clones in this sample may be carry-over from other donors' samples.

The chain uses TRBV20-1 and TRBJ1-1; D is undetermined. CDR3 length: 16 amino acids. Per the germline V gene, CDR1 is DFQATT and CDR2 is SNEGSKA (reference sequence). With 6 bases removed from V and 5 bases from J, the gap between germline ends came to 25 bases. The CDR3 is CSATGPQVLEGTEAFF. CDR3 DNA: TGCAGTGCCACCGGGCCGCAAGTCTTGGAAGGGACTGAAGCTTTCTTT.

V usage is TRBV20-1 and J usage is TRBJ1-5, with a weak D call TRBD1 (6 bases). In germline, CDR1 is DFQATT, CDR2 SNEGSKA (reference sequence). The CDR3 sequence is 13 residues long. V shed 3 bases and J shed 6 bases, with 12 bases lying between them. CDR3 DNA: TGCAGTGCTAGGGGTGGGGGCGCTCAGCCCCAGCATTTT. Translation gives CSARGGGAQPQHF.

By share of the sample, this clonotype is medium-sized. The rearrangement uses TRBV19 and TRBJ1-2, with D unresolved. The CDR3 totals 13 residues. CDR1 is LNHDA, CDR2 SQIVND, per germline (reference sequence). Trimming stripped 9 bases from V and 4 bases from J, with 15 bases between. The CDR3 DNA is TGTGCCAGCGAAGCGAGAGCGGGCTATGGCTACACCTTC. Translated, it gives CASEARAGYGYTF.

The rearrangement joins TRBV19 to TRBJ1-2, with 8 nucleotides matching TRBD1. CDR3 length equals 15 residues. The trim removed 4 bases at V and 6 bases at J, leaving 10 bases unmatched. CDR1 is LNHDA, CDR2 SQIVND, per germline (reference sequence). The CDR3, as DNA: TGTGCCAGTAGTACGGAGGGGTGGACAGGGAATGGCTACACCTTC. Encoded protein: CASSTEGWTGNGYTF.

This clonotype showed up just a few times. The chain joins TRBV20-1 to TRBJ2-7, with D perhaps matching TRBD2 (6 bases). The CDR3 consists of 15 residues. The germline CDR1 and CDR2 sequences are DFQATT and SNEGSKA (reference sequence). V was pared by 6 bases and J by 0 bases, with 18 bases between. This CDR3 is CSADPGTVSSYEQYF. The CDR3 DNA reads TGCAGTGCAGACCCCGGGACTGTTAGCTCCTACGAGCAGTACTTC.

J is TRBJ2-7 and V is TRBV10-2; no clear D. The CDR3 runs to 14 residues. With 8 bases removed from V and 0 bases from J, the gap between germline ends came to 14 bases. Per germline, CDR1 WSHSY and CDR2 SAAADI. In nucleotides, the CDR3 is TGCGCCAGCTGCCGGCTTGCCAGCTCCTACGAGCAGTACTTC. This codes for CASCRLASSYEQYF.

CDR3 residues: CASSQGLDNEQFF. CDR3 in DNA: TGTGCCAGCAGTCAAGGACTAGACAATGAGCAGTTCTTC. The chain carries TRBV12-3 or TRBV12-4 and TRBJ2-1; 7 bases align to TRBD2. The trim removed 5 bases at V and 5 bases at J, leaving 3 bases unmatched. The CDR3 spans 13 residues.

This rearrangement joins TRBV5-4 to TRBJ2-1; 10 bases match TRBD2. The CDR3 loop spans 15 amino acids. Germline loops: CDR1 SGHNT, CDR2 YYREEE (reference sequence). Trimming took 0 bases from V and 8 from J; bases not matched to a gene: 5. The CDR3 spells CASSLDLAGAHEQFF. The CDR3 DNA follows: TGTGCCAGCAGCTTGGATCTAGCGGGAGCCCATGAGCAGTTCTTC.

The rearrangement uses TRBV20-1 and TRBJ2-7; perhaps TRBD2 as D (6 bases). This CDR3 contains 14 residues. The V gene lost 6 bases and the J gene lost 9 bases, with 24 bases spanning the gap. The germline V gene encodes CDR1 DFQATT and CDR2 SNEGSKA (reference sequence). The CDR3 nucleotides are TGCAGTGCAACGATTAGCGGCACCACCACCGTGCAGTACTTC. Translating gives CSATISGTTTVQYF.

The chain carries TRBV4-2 and TRBJ2-7; 8 bases match TRBD2. Losses at the gene ends were 5 bases for V and 2 bases for J; bases not matched to a gene: 11. The germline CDR1 and CDR2 sequences are LGHNA and YNFKEQ. The CDR3 is 16 residues long. The CDR3 protein is CASSMQREYDTYEQYF. DNA of the CDR3: TGTGCCAGCAGCATGCAGCGGGAGTATGATACCTACGAGCAGTACTTC.

V is TRBV9 and J is TRBJ2-3, with 8 positions matching TRBD2. Germline loops: CDR1 SGDLS, CDR2 YYNGEE. The junction had 9 bases not matched to a gene; V was cut back by 4 bases and J by 2 bases. The CDR3 is made up of 16 amino acids. The CDR3 coding sequence is TGTGCCAGCAGCCCCCGGGCGGGAGGTTACACAGATACGCAGTATTTT. Translating it yields CASSPRAGGYTDTQYF.

This chain connects TRBV19 to TRBJ2-5, with D possibly TRBD1 on 6 matching bases. CDR3 length: 15 amino acids. V was cut by 5 bases and J by 2 bases, with 15 bases left in between. Germline loops: CDR1 LNHDA, CDR2 SQIVND (reference sequence). CDR3 sequence: CASSHDRQLQETQYF. The CDR3 DNA reads TGTGCCAGTAGTCATGACAGGCAACTTCAAGAGACCCAGTACTTC. Full variable domain (outside the CDR3, taken from reference TRBV19 and TRBJ2-5): DGGITQSPKYLFRKEGQNVTLSCEQNLNHDAMYWYRQDPGQGLRLIYYSQIVNDFQKGDIAEGYSVSREKKESFPLTVTSAQKNPTAFYLCASSHDRQLQETQYFGPGTRLLVL.

A single count supports this clonotype. This rearrangement joins TRBV11-1 to TRBJ2-3; 7 bases map to TRBD2. This CDR3 is built from 16 residues. V shed 7 bases and J 5 bases; nucleotides not matched to a gene: 15. Germline values: CDR1 SGHAT, CDR2 FQDESV (reference sequence). This CDR3 is CASTLFGGGPVDTQYF. The CDR3 DNA sequence: TGTGCCAGCACCCTATTCGGGGGAGGGCCTGTAGATACGCAGTATTTT.

At least ten counts were recorded for this clonotype. The chain couples TRBV28 to TRBJ2-7, with no clear D. This CDR3 has 13 residues. Germline assignment: CDR1 MDHEN and CDR2 SYDVKM. V shed 10 bases and J shed 1 base, with 14 bases lying between them. The CDR3 bases are TGTGCCACCATGCCTACAGCATCCTACGAGCAGTACTTC. Translation gives CATMPTASYEQYF.

This clonotype appeared many times. This chain links TRBV6-5 with TRBJ2-2; D possibly corresponds to TRBD2 (6 bases). CDR3 length: 15 amino acids. V was cut by 7 bases and J by 5 bases, with 17 bases left in between. Looked up from germline, CDR1 is MNHEY and CDR2 is SVGAGI. The CDR3 region is CASTPRLVVTGELFF. The CDR3 DNA reads TGTGCCAGCACTCCGAGACTAGTAGTAACCGGGGAGCTGTTTTTT.

The chain employs TRBV5-1 and TRBJ1-3; no reliable D call. V was trimmed by 0 bases and J by 0 bases, leaving 16 bases between them. CDR3 size: 18 residues. Germline V CDR1 and CDR2: SGHRS, YFSETQ. CDR3 in DNA: TGCGCCAGCAGCTTGGAAGCTTCCGGGCTTCTCTCTGGAAACACCATATATTTT. The encoded protein is CASSLEASGLLSGNTIYF.

V and J are TRBV7-9 and TRBJ1-2, with a possible D match to TRBD1 (5 bases). Germline CDR1 reads SEHNR; CDR2 reads FQNEAQ (reference sequence). V lost 5 bases and J lost 7, with 17 bases in between. The length of the CDR3 is 14 residues. The CDR3 loop reads CASSTWDSTSGYTF. As DNA, the CDR3 is TGTGCCAGCAGCACTTGGGACTCCACGTCTGGCTACACCTTC.

This clonotype is medium-sized within its sample. The chain recombines TRBV7-9 with TRBJ1-2; D is perhaps TRBD1 (5 bases). Germline V CDR1 and CDR2: SEHNR, FQNEAQ (reference sequence). V was trimmed by 1 base and J by 3 bases, leaving 6 bases between them. This CDR3 spans 13 amino acids. The CDR3 sequence is CASSLGGHYGYTF. The CDR3 DNA sequence: TGTGCCAGCAGCTTAGGGGGCCACTATGGCTACACCTTC.

The CDR3 DNA follows: TGTGCCAGCAGCCAAGGGTGGAGGGGACTAACTGAGCAGTACTTC. Translated: CASSQGWRGLTEQYF. This chain links TRBV6-5 with TRBJ2-7; 7 bases fit TRBD2. This CDR3 is built from 15 residues. The germline gives CDR1 MNHEY, CDR2 SVGAGI. V dropped 6 bases and J dropped 7; count of bases not matched to a gene: 15.

This clonotype was detected a few times. The chain combines TRBV19 with TRBJ2-2; 8 bases match TRBD2. Trimming cost V 3 bases and J 2 bases; bases outside gene matches: 5. The CDR3 length is 16 residues. Germline CDR1 is LNHDA and CDR2 is SQIVND (reference sequence). The CDR3: CASSIRTSRNTGELFF. CDR3 DNA sequence: TGTGCCAGTAGTATTCGGACTAGCCGAAACACCGGGGAGCTGTTTTTT.

The J gene is TRBJ2-1, the V gene TRBV20-1, with 13 bases identical to TRBD2. From germline, CDR1 is DFQATT and CDR2 SNEGSKA (reference sequence). The CDR3 covers 16 residues. V trimming: 5 bases; J trimming: 8 bases; junction bases outside the gene matches: 12. The CDR3: CSAGGLAGPSRDEQFF. CDR3 coding DNA: TGCAGTGCTGGGGGACTAGCGGGACCTAGTAGAGATGAGCAGTTCTTC.

V is TRBV20-1 and J is TRBJ2-1, with D unresolved. Per germline, CDR1 DFQATT and CDR2 SNEGSKA (reference sequence). V lost 3 bases, J lost 8 bases, and 5 bases lay in between. The CDR3 has 10 residues. As DNA, the CDR3 is TGCAGTGCTAGGGGCGATGAGCAGTTCTTC. Translated, it gives CSARGDEQFF.

DNA for the CDR3: TGCAGTGCTGAAGGACTAGCGGATCGCACAGATACGCAGTATTTT. Translating gives CSAEGLADRTDTQYF. The V call is TRBV20-1, the J call TRBJ2-3, with 10 bases fitting TRBD2. This CDR3 contains 15 residues. The V gene's germline CDR1 is DFQATT and CDR2 SNEGSKA (reference sequence). V lost 5 bases to trimming and J lost 1 base; unmatched junction nucleotides: 6.

This clonotype showed up just a few times. J is TRBJ2-3 and V is TRBV6-4, with a tentative D call TRBD1 (5 bases). The germline V gene encodes CDR1 MRHNA and CDR2 SNTAGT. The CDR3 totals 14 residues. The V end was cut by 4 bases, the J end by 4 bases, with 12 bases between. This chain's CDR3 is CASSASGMADTQYF. Here the CDR3 DNA reads TGTGCCAGCAGTGCCTCAGGGATGGCAGATACGCAGTATTTT.

As concerns this clonotype: The junction departs from the called germline gene at one end, perhaps through a read error. The chain couples TRBV10-3 to TRBJ2-7; no definite D call. The CDR3 totals 12 residues. CDR1 and CDR2 from the germline V gene are ENHRY and SYGVKD. The CDR3 sequence: CAISENSYEQHF. The CDR3 DNA reads as TGTGCCATCAGTGAGAACTCCTACGAGCAGCACTTC.

This rearrangement joins TRBV7-2 to TRBJ1-2; the match to TRBD1 covers 8 bases. Germline values: CDR1 SGHTA, CDR2 FQGNSA. The CDR3 contains 12 residues. J lost 7 bases, V lost 8 bases, and 6 bases had no gene match. In DNA, the CDR3 is TGTGCCAGCCCCCGACAGGGGCTTGGCTACACCTTC. Translated: CASPRQGLGYTF. Full variable domain (remainder filled in from reference TRBV7-2 and TRBJ1-2): GAGVSQSPSNKVTEKGKDVELRCDPISGHTALYWYRQSLGQGLEFLIYFQGNSAPDKSGLPSDRFSAERTGGSVSTLTIQRTQQEDSAVYLCASPRQGLGYTFGSGTRLTVV.

About this clonotype: At one end the junction does not follow the germline gene, possibly because of a read error. The DNA of the CDR3 is TGTGCCAGCAGTTACTTAGGGACCGATAAGTACGCGCAGTACTTC. It codes for CASSYLGTDKYAQYF. V usage is TRBV6-5 and J usage is TRBJ2-7; TRBD1 or TRBD2 may be the D gene (5 bases each). This CDR3 contains 15 residues. The germline CDR1 and CDR2 sequences are MNHEY and SVGAGI.

J is TRBJ2-3 and V is TRBV12-3 or TRBV12-4; no definite D call. V was cut by 3 bases and J by 0 bases, with 4 bases left in between. This CDR3 comprises 13 residues. The CDR3 region has the DNA TGTGCCAGCAGTTTGTACAGCACAGATACGCAGTATTTT. It translates to CASSLYSTDTQYF.

This clonotype is categorized as medium-sized (0.01 to 0.1%). V and J are TRBV9 and TRBJ2-2, with a tentative D call TRBD1 (6 bases). V lost 4 bases, J lost 4 bases, and 20 bases lay in between. Germline CDR1 and CDR2: SGDLS and YYNGEE. The length of the CDR3 is 17 residues. CDR3 in DNA: TGTGCCAGCAGCAAGGGACGGAAAGGGGGTTCCACCGGGGAGCTGTTTTTT. Its protein product is CASSKGRKGGSTGELFF.

Comments on this clonotype: This could be a read error, since a much larger clone is one nucleotide away. The chain carries TRBV4-1 and TRBJ2-1; TRBD1 aligns across 10 bases. Per germline, CDR1 MGHRA and CDR2 YSYEKL. The ends lost 3 bases at V and 9 bases at J; junction bases unmatched: 5. This CDR3 has 14 residues. This chain's CDR3 is CASSHDRGRGEQFF. The CDR3 DNA reads as TGCGCCAGCAGCCACGACAGGGGGCGGGGTGAGCAGTTCTTC.

The chain combines TRBV12-3 or TRBV12-4 with TRBJ1-2, with 9 bases lining up with TRBD1. J was trimmed by 1 base and V by 5 bases; bases with no gene match: 11. CDR3 length: 17 residues. In DNA, the CDR3 is TGTGCCAGCAGTCCTCGGACGGGACAGGGCCATAACTATGGCTACACCTTC. This codes for CASSPRTGQGHNYGYTF.

This clonotype is labeled medium-sized. The genes are TRBV12-3 or TRBV12-4 and TRBJ1-2, with TRBD1 matching 9 bases. This CDR3 is 14 amino acids long. Unmatched junction bases numbered 1, after V lost 1 base and J lost 4 bases. Here the CDR3 reads CASSLGTGAYGYTF. CDR3 DNA sequence: TGTGCCAGCAGTTTAGGGACAGGGGCCTATGGCTACACCTTC.